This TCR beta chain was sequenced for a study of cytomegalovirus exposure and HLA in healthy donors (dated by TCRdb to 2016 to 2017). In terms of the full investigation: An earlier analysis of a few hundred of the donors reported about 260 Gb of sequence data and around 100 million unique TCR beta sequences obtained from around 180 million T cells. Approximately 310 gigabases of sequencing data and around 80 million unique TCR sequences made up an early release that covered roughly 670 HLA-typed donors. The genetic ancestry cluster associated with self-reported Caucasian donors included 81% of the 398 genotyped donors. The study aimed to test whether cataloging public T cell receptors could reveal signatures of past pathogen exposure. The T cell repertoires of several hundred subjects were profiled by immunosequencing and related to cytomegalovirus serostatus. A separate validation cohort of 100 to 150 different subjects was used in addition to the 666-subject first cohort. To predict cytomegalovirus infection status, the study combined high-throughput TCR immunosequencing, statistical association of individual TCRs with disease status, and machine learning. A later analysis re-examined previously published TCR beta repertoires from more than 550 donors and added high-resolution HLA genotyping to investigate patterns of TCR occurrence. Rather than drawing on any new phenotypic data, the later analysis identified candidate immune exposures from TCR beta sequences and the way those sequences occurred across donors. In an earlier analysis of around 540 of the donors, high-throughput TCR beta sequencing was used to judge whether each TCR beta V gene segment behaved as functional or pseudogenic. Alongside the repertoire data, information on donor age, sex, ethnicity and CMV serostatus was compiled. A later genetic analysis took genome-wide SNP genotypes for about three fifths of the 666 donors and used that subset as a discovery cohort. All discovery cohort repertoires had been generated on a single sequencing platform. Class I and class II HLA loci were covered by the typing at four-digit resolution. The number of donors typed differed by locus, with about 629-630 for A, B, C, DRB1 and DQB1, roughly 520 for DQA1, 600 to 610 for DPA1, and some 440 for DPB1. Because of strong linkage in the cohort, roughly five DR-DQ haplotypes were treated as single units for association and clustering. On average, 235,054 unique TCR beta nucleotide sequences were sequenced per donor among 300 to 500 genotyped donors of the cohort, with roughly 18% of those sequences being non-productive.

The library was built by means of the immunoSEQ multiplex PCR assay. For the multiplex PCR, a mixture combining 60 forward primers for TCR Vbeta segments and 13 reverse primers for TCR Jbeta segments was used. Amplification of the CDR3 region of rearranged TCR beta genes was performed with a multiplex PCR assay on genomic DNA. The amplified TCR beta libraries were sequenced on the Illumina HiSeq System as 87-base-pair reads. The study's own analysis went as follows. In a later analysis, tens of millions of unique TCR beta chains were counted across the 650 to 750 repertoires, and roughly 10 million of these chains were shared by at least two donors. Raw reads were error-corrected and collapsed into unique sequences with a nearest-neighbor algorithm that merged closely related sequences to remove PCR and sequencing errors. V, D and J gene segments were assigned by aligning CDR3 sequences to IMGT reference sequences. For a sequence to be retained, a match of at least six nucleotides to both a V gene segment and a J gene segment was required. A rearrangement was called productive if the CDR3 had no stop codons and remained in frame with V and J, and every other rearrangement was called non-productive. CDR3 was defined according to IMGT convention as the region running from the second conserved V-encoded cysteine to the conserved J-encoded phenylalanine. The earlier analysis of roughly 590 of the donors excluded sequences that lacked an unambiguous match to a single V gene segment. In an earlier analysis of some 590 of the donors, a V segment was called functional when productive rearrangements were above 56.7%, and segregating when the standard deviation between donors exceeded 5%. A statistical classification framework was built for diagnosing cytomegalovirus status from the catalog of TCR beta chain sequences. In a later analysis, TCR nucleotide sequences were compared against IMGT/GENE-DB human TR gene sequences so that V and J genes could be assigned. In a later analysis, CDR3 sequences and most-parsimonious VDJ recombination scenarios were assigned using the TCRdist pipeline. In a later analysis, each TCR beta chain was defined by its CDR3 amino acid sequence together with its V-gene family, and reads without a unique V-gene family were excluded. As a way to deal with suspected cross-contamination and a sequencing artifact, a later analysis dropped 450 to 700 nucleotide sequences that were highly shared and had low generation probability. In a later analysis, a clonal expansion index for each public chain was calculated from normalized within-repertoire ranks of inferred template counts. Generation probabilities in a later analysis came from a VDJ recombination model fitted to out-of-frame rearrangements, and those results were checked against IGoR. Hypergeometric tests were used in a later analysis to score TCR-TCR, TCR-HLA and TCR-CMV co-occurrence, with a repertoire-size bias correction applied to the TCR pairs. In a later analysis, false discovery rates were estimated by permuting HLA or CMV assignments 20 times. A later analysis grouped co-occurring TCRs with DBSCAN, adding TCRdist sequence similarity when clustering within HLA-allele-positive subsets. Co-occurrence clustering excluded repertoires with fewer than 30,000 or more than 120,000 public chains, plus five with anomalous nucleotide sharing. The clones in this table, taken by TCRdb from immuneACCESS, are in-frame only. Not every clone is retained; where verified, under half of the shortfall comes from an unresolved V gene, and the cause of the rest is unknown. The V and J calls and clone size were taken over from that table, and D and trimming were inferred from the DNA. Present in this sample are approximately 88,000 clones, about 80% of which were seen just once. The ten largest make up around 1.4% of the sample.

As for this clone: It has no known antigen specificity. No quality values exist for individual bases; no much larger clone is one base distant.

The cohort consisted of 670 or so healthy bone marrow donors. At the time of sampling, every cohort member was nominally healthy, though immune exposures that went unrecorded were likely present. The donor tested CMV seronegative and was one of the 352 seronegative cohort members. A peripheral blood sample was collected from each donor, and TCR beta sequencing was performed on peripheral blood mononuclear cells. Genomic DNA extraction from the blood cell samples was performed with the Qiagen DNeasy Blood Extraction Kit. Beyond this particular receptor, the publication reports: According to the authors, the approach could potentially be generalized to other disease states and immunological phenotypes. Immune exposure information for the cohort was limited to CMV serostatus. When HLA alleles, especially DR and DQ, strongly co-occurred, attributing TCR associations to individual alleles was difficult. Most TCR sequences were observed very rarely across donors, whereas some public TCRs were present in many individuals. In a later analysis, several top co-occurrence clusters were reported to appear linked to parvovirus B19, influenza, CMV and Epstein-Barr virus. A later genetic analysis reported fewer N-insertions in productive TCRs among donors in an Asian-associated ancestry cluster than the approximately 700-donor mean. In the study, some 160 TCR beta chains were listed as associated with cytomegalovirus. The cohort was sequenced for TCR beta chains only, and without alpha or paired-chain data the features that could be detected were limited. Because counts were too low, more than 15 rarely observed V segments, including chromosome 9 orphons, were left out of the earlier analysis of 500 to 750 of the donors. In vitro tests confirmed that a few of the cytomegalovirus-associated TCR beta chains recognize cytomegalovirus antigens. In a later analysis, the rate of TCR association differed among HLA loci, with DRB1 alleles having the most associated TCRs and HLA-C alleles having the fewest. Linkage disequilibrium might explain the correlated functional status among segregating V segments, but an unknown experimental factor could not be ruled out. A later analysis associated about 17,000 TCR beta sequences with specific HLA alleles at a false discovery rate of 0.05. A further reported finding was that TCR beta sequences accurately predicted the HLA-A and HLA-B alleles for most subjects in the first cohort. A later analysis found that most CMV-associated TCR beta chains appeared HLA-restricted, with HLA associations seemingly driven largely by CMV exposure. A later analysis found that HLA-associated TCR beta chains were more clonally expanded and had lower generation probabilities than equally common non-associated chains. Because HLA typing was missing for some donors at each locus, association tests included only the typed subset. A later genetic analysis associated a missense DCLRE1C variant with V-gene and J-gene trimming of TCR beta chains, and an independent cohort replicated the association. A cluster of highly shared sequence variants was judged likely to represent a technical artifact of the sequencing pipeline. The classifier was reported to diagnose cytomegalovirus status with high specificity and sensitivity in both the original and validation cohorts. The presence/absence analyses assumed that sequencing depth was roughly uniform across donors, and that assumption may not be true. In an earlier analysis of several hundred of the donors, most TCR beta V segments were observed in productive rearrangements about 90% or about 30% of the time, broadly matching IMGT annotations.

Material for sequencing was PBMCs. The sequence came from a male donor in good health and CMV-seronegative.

The CDR3 region reads CASSFSQGAAQPQHF. The DNA reads TGTGCCAGCAGCTTTTCACAGGGGGCGGCTCAGCCCCAGCATTTT. The rearrangement joined TRBV7-2 to TRBJ1-5; 9 bases in the middle match TRBD1. The CDR3, cysteine through phenylalanine, is 15 amino acids long. Only the CDR3 DNA stays, 45 bases, in frame from base 1. Clipping removes 3 bases from V and 6 bases from J, with 6 as the unmatched junction base count. CDR1 and CDR2 are read off the germline V gene as SGHTA and FQGNSA.